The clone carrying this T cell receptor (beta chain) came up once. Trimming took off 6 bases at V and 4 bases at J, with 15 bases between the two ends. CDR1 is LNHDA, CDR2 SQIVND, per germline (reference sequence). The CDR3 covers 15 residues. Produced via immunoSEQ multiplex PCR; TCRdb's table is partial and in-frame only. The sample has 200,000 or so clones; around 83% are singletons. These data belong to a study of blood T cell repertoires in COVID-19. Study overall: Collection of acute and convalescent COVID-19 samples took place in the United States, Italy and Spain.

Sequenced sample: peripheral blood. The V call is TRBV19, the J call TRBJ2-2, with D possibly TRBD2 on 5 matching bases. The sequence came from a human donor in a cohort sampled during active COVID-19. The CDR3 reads CASRWGDTSTGELFF. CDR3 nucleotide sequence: TGTGCCAGTAGATGGGGAGACACTTCCACCGGGGAGCTGTTTTTT.